This is a list of T cell receptor beta chains from one sample in a study of T cell responses to AZD1222 COVID-19 vaccine. Clones were sequenced by immunoSEQ multiplex PCR, and TCRdb holds only the in-frame ones, with some missing. Of about 170,000 clones listed, 87% are singletons. The source material was peripheral blood, sampled on day 0 of AZD1222 vaccination. These receptors were taken from an adult in good health. The CDR3 runs from the conserved cysteine through the conserved F or W. A D gene is named only where the DNA matches it firmly. Size values are once, few and many counts, or a class for expanded clones, and some rows have none.

J gene: TRBJ2-3
D gene: -
CDR3 length: 15
V gene: TRBV9
clone size: -
CDR3 DNA: TGTGCCAGCAGGACGAGATTACTAGGCGCAGATACGCAGTATTTT
CDR3 protein: CASRTRLLGADTQYF

J gene: TRBJ1-2
D gene: TRBD1
CDR3 length: 17
V gene: TRBV5-1
clone size: -
CDR3 DNA: TGCGCCAGCAGCCCAGAACCGGGACAGGGTCGGTCGAAAGGCTACACCTTC
CDR3 protein: CASSPEPGQGRSKGYTF

J gene: TRBJ2-2
D gene: -
CDR3 length: 18
V gene: TRBV9
clone size: -
CDR3 DNA: TGTGCCAGCAGCGTAGAGGGCAGTCTATCCCTGAACACCGGGGAGCTGTTTTTT
CDR3 protein: CASSVEGSLSLNTGELFF

J gene: TRBJ2-1
D gene: -
CDR3 length: 16
V gene: TRBV19
clone size: once
CDR3 DNA: TGTGCCAGTAGTATGGGGCACTTTAGCTCCTACAATGAGCAGTTCTTC
CDR3 protein: CASSMGHFSSYNEQFF

J gene: TRBJ1-5
D gene: -
CDR3 length: 12
V gene: TRBV28
clone size: -
CDR3 DNA: TGTGCCAGCAGACAACAGGGTCAGCCCCAGCATTTT
CDR3 protein: CASRQQGQPQHF

J gene: TRBJ1-1
D gene: -
CDR3 length: 15
V gene: TRBV7-2
clone size: -
CDR3 DNA: TGTGCCAGCAGCTTAGAGGGACCAAGCAACACTGAAGCTTTCTTT
CDR3 protein: CASSLEGPSNTEAFF

J gene: TRBJ1-6
D gene: -
CDR3 length: 15
V gene: TRBV4-1
clone size: -
CDR3 DNA: TGCGCCAGCAGCCAAGAGAATTTGCGGGGACGGACCCTCCACTTT
CDR3 protein: CASSQENLRGRTLHF

J gene: TRBJ1-2
D gene: -
CDR3 length: 12
V gene: TRBV12-3/TRBV12-4
clone size: once
CDR3 DNA: TGTGCCAGCAGCCGCGACAGCTCGGGCTACACCTTC
CDR3 protein: CASSRDSSGYTF

J gene: TRBJ2-2
D gene: -
CDR3 length: 13
V gene: TRBV7-2
clone size: -
CDR3 DNA: TGTGCCAGCAGCTTACGCGCTTCCGGGGAGCTGTTTTTT
CDR3 protein: CASSLRASGELFF

J gene: TRBJ1-6
D gene: -
CDR3 length: 12
V gene: TRBV6-6
clone size: -
CDR3 DNA: TGTGCGGCCAGGGGCAATAATTCACCCCTCCACTTT
CDR3 protein: CAARGNNSPLHF

J gene: TRBJ1-1
D gene: -
CDR3 length: 13
V gene: TRBV2
clone size: -
CDR3 DNA: TGTGCTACTGACAAGGGCATGAACACTGAAGCTTTCTTT
CDR3 protein: CATDKGMNTEAFF

J gene: TRBJ1-5
D gene: -
CDR3 length: 13
V gene: TRBV2
clone size: few
CDR3 DNA: TGTGCCAGCAGTGCCAGGGTGCATCAGCCCCAGCATTTT
CDR3 protein: CASSARVHQPQHF

J gene: TRBJ1-1
D gene: -
CDR3 length: 14
V gene: TRBV9
clone size: -
CDR3 DNA: TGTGCCAGCAGCCTCAGGGCGGAGAAGACTGAAGCTTTCTTT
CDR3 protein: CASSLRAEKTEAFF

J gene: TRBJ1-5
D gene: -
CDR3 length: 15
V gene: TRBV29-1
clone size: -
CDR3 DNA: TGCAGCGTCGGGGAAGGTGTTAATGGCAATCAGCCCCAGCATTTT
CDR3 protein: CSVGEGVNGNQPQHF

J gene: TRBJ1-4
D gene: -
CDR3 length: 12
V gene: TRBV4-1
clone size: -
CDR3 DNA: TGCGCCAGCAGCCAAGATAAGGGGCTACTGTTTTTT
CDR3 protein: CASSQDKGLLFF

J gene: TRBJ1-1
D gene: TRBD1
CDR3 length: 16
V gene: TRBV19
clone size: -
CDR3 DNA: TGTGCCAGTAGTAACCCCCGACAGGGGGTAAACACTGAAGCTTTCTTT
CDR3 protein: CASSNPRQGVNTEAFF

J gene: TRBJ2-3
D gene: -
CDR3 length: 18
V gene: TRBV28
clone size: -
CDR3 DNA: TGTGCCAGCAGTTTATTACCTGGGGGGGCGTTTCGCACAGATACGCAGTATTTT
CDR3 protein: CASSLLPGGAFRTDTQYF

J gene: TRBJ2-1
D gene: -
CDR3 length: 15
V gene: TRBV11-2
clone size: -
CDR3 DNA: TGTGCCAGCAGCTTAACGGGAAGCTCCTACAATGAGCAGTTCTTC
CDR3 protein: CASSLTGSSYNEQFF

J gene: TRBJ2-7
D gene: -
CDR3 length: 16
V gene: TRBV5-3
clone size: few
CDR3 DNA: TGTGCCAGAAGCTTGGGGTCAGGGCCCTCCTCCTACGAGCAGTACTTC
CDR3 protein: CARSLGSGPSSYEQYF

J gene: TRBJ1-4
D gene: TRBD1
CDR3 length: 14
V gene: TRBV19
clone size: -
CDR3 DNA: TGTGCCAGTACGGGACAGGGAGGAATTGAAAAACTGTTTTTT
CDR3 protein: CASTGQGGIEKLFF

J gene: TRBJ2-1
D gene: -
CDR3 length: 13
V gene: TRBV19
clone size: -
CDR3 DNA: TGTGCCAGTAGTATAGTCGCCCGGAATGAGCAGTTCTTC
CDR3 protein: CASSIVARNEQFF

J gene: TRBJ2-3
D gene: TRBD2
CDR3 length: 16
V gene: TRBV18
clone size: -
CDR3 DNA: TGTGCCAGCTCACCTCCGGGACTAGCGAGTTCAGATACGCAGTATTTT
CDR3 protein: CASSPPGLASSDTQYF

J gene: TRBJ1-3
D gene: -
CDR3 length: 13
V gene: TRBV19
clone size: -
CDR3 DNA: TGTGCCAGCCCGAGGCCCTCTGGAAACACCATATATTTT
CDR3 protein: CASPRPSGNTIYF

J gene: TRBJ2-2
D gene: TRBD1
CDR3 length: 17
V gene: TRBV13
clone size: once
CDR3 DNA: TGTGCCAGCAGCTTAAGGCTGGGGACAGGCTCCACCGGGGAGCTGTTTTTT
CDR3 protein: CASSLRLGTGSTGELFF

J gene: TRBJ1-6
D gene: -
CDR3 length: 16
V gene: TRBV6-2/TRBV6-3
clone size: -
CDR3 DNA: TGTGCCAGCAGTTACTCTTTGGACACATATAGTTCACCCCTCCACTTT
CDR3 protein: CASSYSLDTYSSPLHF

J gene: TRBJ1-5
D gene: -
CDR3 length: 13
V gene: TRBV12-3/TRBV12-4
clone size: -
CDR3 DNA: TGTGCCAGCAGTCTAACCCCGGGTCAGCCCCAGCATTTT
CDR3 protein: CASSLTPGQPQHF

J gene: TRBJ1-1
D gene: -
CDR3 length: 14
V gene: TRBV19
clone size: -
CDR3 DNA: TGTGCCAGTAGTATAGGGACATTGGCCAGTGAAGCTTTCTTT
CDR3 protein: CASSIGTLASEAFF

J gene: TRBJ2-3
D gene: -
CDR3 length: 16
V gene: TRBV5-1
clone size: -
CDR3 DNA: TGCGCCAGCAGCTTGGAGCCAGGATTGGGCACAGATACGCAGTATTTT
CDR3 protein: CASSLEPGLGTDTQYF

J gene: TRBJ1-3
D gene: -
CDR3 length: 14
V gene: TRBV19
clone size: -
CDR3 DNA: TGTGCCAGTAGTTTACAGACCTCTGGAAACACCATATATTTT
CDR3 protein: CASSLQTSGNTIYF

J gene: TRBJ1-4
D gene: -
CDR3 length: 14
V gene: TRBV27
clone size: -
CDR3 DNA: TGTGCCAGCAGTTTATCAAGGGCAGGGGAAAAACTGTTTTTT
CDR3 protein: CASSLSRAGEKLFF

J gene: TRBJ1-1
D gene: -
CDR3 length: 14
V gene: TRBV5-5
clone size: -
CDR3 DNA: TGTGCCAGCAGCTTGACAGACATGAACACTGAAGCTTTCTTT
CDR3 protein: CASSLTDMNTEAFF

J gene: TRBJ1-3
D gene: -
CDR3 length: 14
V gene: TRBV9
clone size: -
CDR3 DNA: TGTGCCAGCAGCGTAGGTTACGGTGGAAACACCATATATTTT
CDR3 protein: CASSVGYGGNTIYF

J gene: TRBJ1-5
D gene: -
CDR3 length: 15
V gene: TRBV18
clone size: few
CDR3 DNA: TGTGCCAGCTCACTTGGACAGAATAGCAATCAGCCCCAGCATTTT
CDR3 protein: CASSLGQNSNQPQHF

J gene: TRBJ2-1
D gene: TRBD1
CDR3 length: 15
V gene: TRBV14
clone size: -
CDR3 DNA: TGTGCCAGCAGCCACCTCTCGGACAGGGTCGATGAGCAGTTCTTC
CDR3 protein: CASSHLSDRVDEQFF

J gene: TRBJ1-4
D gene: -
CDR3 length: 15
V gene: TRBV7-2
clone size: once
CDR3 DNA: TGTGCCAGCAGCCAAGACAGAGGAACTAATGAAAAACTGTTTTTT
CDR3 protein: CASSQDRGTNEKLFF

J gene: TRBJ1-4
D gene: TRBD1
CDR3 length: 15
V gene: TRBV27
clone size: once
CDR3 DNA: TGTGCCAGCAGTACTGGGGGACAGGGTAATGAAAAACTGTTTTTT
CDR3 protein: CASSTGGQGNEKLFF

J gene: TRBJ2-5
D gene: -
CDR3 length: 13
V gene: TRBV7-6
clone size: -
CDR3 DNA: TGTGCCAGCAGCCCTCAGGGGTATGTGACCCAGTACTTC
CDR3 protein: CASSPQGYVTQYF

J gene: TRBJ2-7
D gene: TRBD2
CDR3 length: 12
V gene: TRBV18
clone size: -
CDR3 DNA: TGTGCCAGCTCCGGGACTAGAAACGAGCAGTACTTC
CDR3 protein: CASSGTRNEQYF

J gene: TRBJ1-2
D gene: -
CDR3 length: 13
V gene: TRBV19
clone size: -
CDR3 DNA: TGTGCCAGTAGAAGCGGAGGTAACTATGGCTACACCTTC
CDR3 protein: CASRSGGNYGYTF

J gene: TRBJ1-2
D gene: -
CDR3 length: 16
V gene: TRBV5-4
clone size: -
CDR3 DNA: TGTGCCAGCAGCTTTTTTCAGCGTGGGGGGAACTATGGCTACACCTTC
CDR3 protein: CASSFFQRGGNYGYTF

J gene: TRBJ2-2
D gene: -
CDR3 length: 14
V gene: TRBV5-4
clone size: -
CDR3 DNA: TGTGCCAGCAGCTTGGACCAGGGTTCCGGGGAGCTGTTTTTT
CDR3 protein: CASSLDQGSGELFF

J gene: TRBJ1-2
D gene: -
CDR3 length: 17
V gene: TRBV10-1
clone size: -
CDR3 DNA: TGCGCCAGCAGTGGGCCCCGGGGTTCAGGGAATAACTATGGCTACACCTTC
CDR3 protein: CASSGPRGSGNNYGYTF

J gene: TRBJ2-7
D gene: TRBD2
CDR3 length: 14
V gene: TRBV11-2
clone size: -
CDR3 DNA: TGTGCCAGCAGCTTGGGACTAGCCATCTACGAGCAGTACTTC
CDR3 protein: CASSLGLAIYEQYF

J gene: TRBJ2-5
D gene: TRBD1
CDR3 length: 16
V gene: TRBV25-1
clone size: -
CDR3 DNA: TGTGCCAGCCGAGGACGCCGGGACAGGGGCTCGGAGACCCAGTACTTC
CDR3 protein: CASRGRRDRGSETQYF